One sample yielded the 21 T cell receptor beta chains listed below, sequenced in a study of shared clonotypes between healthy human individuals. The method was immunoSEQ multiplex PCR; TCRdb's version includes in-frame clones alone and lacks a portion of them. This table holds roughly 480,000 clones, less than 80% found once. Sequencing was done on a sample of PBMCs. The receptor source for this set is a woman aged 40 to 49 in good health. Some clones in this sample may be carry-over from other donors' samples.

The chain is built from TRBV9 and TRBJ2-1; D is perhaps TRBD1 (5 bases). This CDR3 has 15 residues. The germline V gene encodes CDR1 SGDLS and CDR2 YYNGEE. V lost 0 bases to trimming and J lost 0 bases, with 7 bases between them. CDR3 region: CASSVGQSSYNEQFF. The CDR3 DNA sequence: TGTGCCAGCAGCGTAGGACAGAGCTCCTACAATGAGCAGTTCTTC.

The J gene is TRBJ1-5, the V gene TRBV6-6, with D maybe TRBD1 (5 bases). V lost 7 bases, J lost 7 bases, and 14 bases lay in between. The CDR3 has 13 amino acids. In germline, CDR1 is MNHNY, CDR2 SVGAGI (reference sequence). DNA of the CDR3: TGTGCCAGCAAGGGGATCGGCTACCAGCCCCAGCATTTT. It translates to CASKGIGYQPQHF.

This clone turned up a few times. This chain links TRBV2 with TRBJ2-1; no reliable D call. V was pared by 7 bases and J by 8 bases, with 9 bases between. Germline V gives CDR1 SNHLY, CDR2 FYNNEI. The CDR3 runs to 11 residues. In DNA, the CDR3 is TGTGCCAGCACTAGTCTCCATGAGCAGTTCTTC. Its translation: CASTSLHEQFF.

This chain joins TRBV5-6 and TRBJ2-1, with 12 bases aligning to TRBD2. Germline lookup yields CDR1 SGHDT and CDR2 YYEEEE. After removal of 3 bases from V and 5 bases from J, the junction contained 3 bases not matched to a gene. The CDR3 length is 15 residues. DNA for the CDR3: TGTGCCAGCAGCTGGGGACTAGCGGGCAACAATGAGCAGTTCTTC. It encodes CASSWGLAGNNEQFF.

This chain links TRBV7-2 with TRBJ2-2; TRBD2 matches 11 bases. Germline assignment: CDR1 SGHTA and CDR2 FQGNSA. This CDR3 spans 15 amino acids. Losses at the gene ends were 6 bases for V and 6 bases for J; bases not matched to a gene: 6. The CDR3 nucleotides read TGTGCCAGCAGTCTAGCGGGAGGTCTCCCCGGGGAGCTGTTTTTT. It specifies CASSLAGGLPGELFF.

This clone was counted a single time. The gene calls are TRBV10-3 and TRBJ2-1; 9 bases are a match to TRBD2. The germline V gene has CDR1 ENHRY and CDR2 SYGVKD. The CDR3 loop spans 16 amino acids. The V gene end was trimmed by 3 bases and the J gene end by 4 bases; junction bases not matched to a gene: 7. This CDR3 is CAISDDSGSPYNEQFF. The DNA for the CDR3 is TGTGCCATCAGTGATGATAGCGGGAGCCCGTACAATGAGCAGTTCTTC.

The chain couples TRBV5-8 to TRBJ1-4; 8 bases line up with TRBD1. This CDR3 is built from 14 residues. V lost 3 bases, J lost 8 bases, and 6 bases stayed unmatched. Germline-derived CDR1 and CDR2 are SGHTS and YDEGEE. CDR3 in DNA: TGTGCCAGCAGCTCCGGACAGGGCGGAGAAAAACTGTTTTTT. Protein sequence: CASSSGQGGEKLFF.

This sequence joins TRBV6-1 and TRBJ2-3; D remains unclear. The CDR3 spans 14 residues. Per germline, CDR1 MNHNS and CDR2 SASEGT. Trimming left V 4 bases short and J 1 base short, with 9 bases between. The CDR3: CASSGAVGTDTQYF. DNA of the CDR3: TGTGCCAGCAGTGGGGCGGTAGGCACAGATACGCAGTATTTT.

The CDR3 loop reads CATSGSGSYEQYF. CDR3 DNA sequence: TGTGCCACCTCGGGTAGCGGGAGTTACGAGCAGTACTTC. V gene TRBV10-3 combines with J gene TRBJ2-7, with TRBD2 identical over 9 bases. Germline assignment: CDR1 ENHRY and CDR2 SYGVKD. The CDR3 length is 13 residues. Trimming took 10 bases from V and 4 from J; bases not matched to a gene: 8.

V is TRBV28 and J is TRBJ2-7; 7 bases map to TRBD2. Germline-derived CDR1 and CDR2 are MDHEN and SYDVKM. Germline trimming cut 3 bases from V and 5 bases from J; bases unmatched to any gene: 10. The CDR3 consists of 15 residues. The CDR3 is CASSFAGEGGNEQYF. The CDR3 nucleotides read TGTGCCAGCAGTTTCGCGGGAGAGGGCGGGAACGAGCAGTACTTC.

V is TRBV2 and J is TRBJ2-3; 11 positions agree with TRBD1. This CDR3 has 14 amino acids. Germline lookup yields CDR1 SNHLY and CDR2 FYNNEI. The ends lost 7 bases at V and 4 bases at J; junction bases unmatched: 4. The CDR3 sequence is CASNPGQGADTQYF. The CDR3 DNA sequence: TGTGCCAGCAACCCGGGACAGGGGGCAGATACGCAGTATTTT.

The chain carries TRBV7-9 and TRBJ2-2; maybe TRBD1 (5 bases). The CDR3 is 16 amino acids. Germline V gene lookup returns CDR1 SEHNR and CDR2 FQNEAQ (reference sequence). V lost 5 bases and J lost 6, with 19 bases in between. CDR3 nucleotide sequence: TGTGCCAGCAGCATCTCTTGGGGCGCTGGGTCCGGGGAGCTGTTTTTT. Protein product: CASSISWGAGSGELFF.

The J gene is TRBJ2-1, the V gene TRBV7-2; a possible D gene is TRBD2 (5 bases). The ends were cut back, 4 bases at V and 3 bases at J, with 13 bases in the middle. The germline V gene encodes CDR1 SGHTA and CDR2 FQGNSA. CDR3 length: 15 amino acids. CDR3 DNA: TGTGCCAGCAGCTCCAACTTAGGAGGCTACAATGAGCAGTTCTTC. It codes for CASSSNLGGYNEQFF.

The chain has TRBV15 and TRBJ2-7; a possible D gene is TRBD1 (6 bases). Germline lookup yields CDR1 LNHNV and CDR2 YYDKDF (reference sequence). There are 15 residues in the CDR3. The V and J ends lost 0 bases and 2 bases respectively, with 11 bases between them. The CDR3 sequence is CATSRDPQGAYEQYF. DNA for the CDR3: TGTGCCACCAGCAGAGATCCACAGGGCGCCTACGAGCAGTACTTC.

CDR3 protein: CASSLEIGDYEQYF. The CDR3 DNA sequence: TGTGCCAGCAGCTTAGAGATAGGTGATTACGAGCAGTACTTC. The rearrangement uses TRBV11-2 and TRBJ2-7, with D unresolved. CDR3 length equals 14 residues. V shed 0 bases and J shed 4 bases, with 10 bases lying between them. Germline V gene data show CDR1 as SGHAT and CDR2 as FQNNGV.

This sequence joins TRBV9 and TRBJ2-1; D uncertain. Germline CDR1 is SGDLS and CDR2 is YYNGEE. The CDR3 has 14 amino acids. The V gene lost 0 bases and the J gene lost 6 bases, with 10 bases spanning the gap. Here the CDR3 reads CASSVDWTPNEQFF. CDR3 bases: TGTGCCAGCAGCGTAGATTGGACGCCCAATGAGCAGTTCTTC.

Written as DNA, the CDR3 is TGTGCCAGCAGCCAAGAGACTAGCGGGAGCACAGATACGCAGTATTTT. Translation gives CASSQETSGSTDTQYF. The V gene is TRBV4-2, the J gene TRBJ2-3; 10 bases fit TRBD2. Per germline, CDR1 LGHNA and CDR2 YNFKEQ. After removal of 0 bases from V and 0 bases from J, the junction contained 0 bases not matched to a gene. The CDR3 is 16 residues long.

The chain couples TRBV5-6 to TRBJ2-1; possible D gene TRBD2, 5 bases. Between the trimmed V and J ends, which lost 4 bases and 3 bases, there was a span of 14 bases. The CDR3 contains 15 residues. Germline assignment: CDR1 SGHDT and CDR2 YYEEEE. This CDR3 reads CASSLPRLYYNEQFF. CDR3 nucleotide sequence: TGTGCCAGCAGCCTACCACGACTATACTACAATGAGCAGTTCTTC.

The gene calls are TRBV12-5 and TRBJ2-2, with 9 bases aligning to TRBD2. The CDR3 runs 17 residues. Germline-derived CDR1 and CDR2 are LGHNT and FRNRAP. V was clipped by 0 bases and J by 4 bases; unmatched bases: 6. The CDR3 here is CASGLVLASGVTGELFF. The CDR3 DNA follows: TGTGCTAGTGGTTTGGTACTCGCTAGCGGGGTCACCGGGGAGCTGTTTTTT.

The chain recombines TRBV4-2 with TRBJ1-2; 8 bases are shared with TRBD1. This CDR3 has 17 amino acids. V shed 0 bases and J 3 bases; nucleotides not matched to a gene: 9. Germline V lookup: CDR1 LGHNA, CDR2 YNFKEQ. The CDR3 loop reads CASSQDRGQGADYGYTF. CDR3 sequence (DNA): TGTGCCAGCAGCCAAGATAGAGGTCAGGGGGCAGACTATGGCTACACCTTC.

The chain employs TRBV28 and TRBJ2-3; the D gene could be TRBD1 or TRBD2 (5 bases each). The CDR3 consists of 13 residues. Germline V gives CDR1 MDHEN, CDR2 SYDVKM. The V gene lost 5 bases and the J gene lost 6 bases, with 12 bases spanning the gap. CDR3 coding DNA: TGTGCCAGCAGTACATCCGGGACCGATACGCAGTATTTT. Protein product: CASSTSGTDTQYF.